This TCR beta chain was documented in a study of shared clonotypes between healthy human individuals. About the research overall: CD4 naive cells filled three plates per donor, CD4 memory three, CD8 naive two and CD8 memory one. Overall study results and limits: As a rule, naive subsets had a larger estimated richness than memory subsets.

In regard to this clone: Its specificity is not known.

It was across several immunoSEQ plates that each subset's genomic DNA was evenly split. Method: immunoSEQ multiplex PCR; TCRdb's copy keeps in-frame clones and lacks some. The sample gives around 560,000 clones, 85% to 95% of which show up once; about 0.11% is in the top ten. Terminally differentiated effector memory CD45RA+ cells were left out of the naive CD8 fraction, which was CD45RO-negative and positively selected for CCR7. The CDR3 totals 15 residues. V was pared by 5 bases and J by 3 bases, with 5 bases of the junction left unmatched. Germline CDR1 and CDR2: MGHRA and YSYEKL. The sequenced sample consisted of naive CD8+ T cells sorted from blood. The sequence was collected from a woman aged 30 to 39 in good health. The J gene is TRBJ2-7, the V gene TRBV4-1; 12 nucleotides align to TRBD2. The CDR3 nucleotides are TGCGCCAGCAGCTTTTTGACTAGCGGGGGCTACGAGCAGTACTTC. This encodes CASSFLTSGGYEQYF.